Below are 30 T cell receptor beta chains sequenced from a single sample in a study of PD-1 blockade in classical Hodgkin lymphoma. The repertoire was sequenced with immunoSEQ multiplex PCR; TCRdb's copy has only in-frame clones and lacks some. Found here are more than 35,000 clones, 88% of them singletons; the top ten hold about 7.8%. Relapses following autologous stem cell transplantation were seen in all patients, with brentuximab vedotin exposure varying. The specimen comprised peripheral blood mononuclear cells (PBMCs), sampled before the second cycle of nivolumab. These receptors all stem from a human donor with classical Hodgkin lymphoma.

This CDR3 is CASSLTSFELSRKLFF. The CDR3 DNA sequence: TGTGCCAGCAGCTTAACGTCCTTCGAGCTTTCGAGAAAACTGTTTTTT. The V gene is TRBV7-6, the J gene TRBJ1-4; D is unresolved. The germline V gene encodes CDR1 SGHVS and CDR2 FNYEAQ. The germline V and J ends were trimmed by 2 bases and 10 bases, with 20 bases remaining between them. The CDR3 is 16 amino acids.

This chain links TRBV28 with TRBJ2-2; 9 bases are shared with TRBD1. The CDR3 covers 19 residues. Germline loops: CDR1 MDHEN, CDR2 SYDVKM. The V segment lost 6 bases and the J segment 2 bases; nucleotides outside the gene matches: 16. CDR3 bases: TGTGCCAGCAGCTGGGGGACAGGGAGAATCGGGCCTAACACCGGGGAGCTGTTTTTT. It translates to CASSWGTGRIGPNTGELFF.

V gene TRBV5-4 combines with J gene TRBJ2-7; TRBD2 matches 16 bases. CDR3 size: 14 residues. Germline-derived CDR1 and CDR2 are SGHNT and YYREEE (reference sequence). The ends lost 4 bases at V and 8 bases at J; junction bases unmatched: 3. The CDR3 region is CASSEGLAGGKQYF. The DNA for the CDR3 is TGTGCCAGCAGCGAGGGACTAGCGGGAGGGAAGCAGTACTTC. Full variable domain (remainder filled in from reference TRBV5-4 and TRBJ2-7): ETGVTQSPTHLIKTRGQQVTLRCSSQSGHNTVSWYQQALGQGPQFIFQYYREEENGRGNFPPRFSGLQFPNYSSELNVNALELDDSALYLCASSEGLAGGKQYFGPGTRLTVT.

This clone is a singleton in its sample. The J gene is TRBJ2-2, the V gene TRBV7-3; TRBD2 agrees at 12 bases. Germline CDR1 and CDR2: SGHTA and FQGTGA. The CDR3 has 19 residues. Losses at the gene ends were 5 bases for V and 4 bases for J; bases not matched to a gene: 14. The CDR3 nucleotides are TGTGCCAGCAGCCTTAAGCAGACTAGCGGGAGTATAGGCACCGGGGAGCTGTTTTTT. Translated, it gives CASSLKQTSGSIGTGELFF. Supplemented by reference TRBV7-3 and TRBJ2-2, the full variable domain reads GAGVSQTPSNKVTEKGKYVELRCDPISGHTALYWYRQSLGQGPEFLIYFQGTGAADDSGLPNDRFFAVRPEGSVSTLKIQRTERGDSAVYLCASSLKQTSGSIGTGELFFGEGSRLTVL.

The CDR3 sequence: CASSGGLSLNTEAFF. The CDR3 DNA follows: TGTGCCAGCAGCGGGGGCCTAAGCCTGAACACTGAAGCTTTCTTT. The chain combines TRBV9 with TRBJ1-1, with a tentative D call TRBD1 (5 bases). Germline values: CDR1 SGDLS, CDR2 YYNGEE. CDR3 length: 15 residues. V lost 3 bases, J lost 0 bases, and 12 bases lay in between.

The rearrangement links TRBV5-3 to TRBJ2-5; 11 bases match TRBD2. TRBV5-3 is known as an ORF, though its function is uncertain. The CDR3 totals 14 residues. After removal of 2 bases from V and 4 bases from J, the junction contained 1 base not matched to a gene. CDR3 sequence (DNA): TGTGCCAGAAGCTTAACTAGCGGGAGAGAGACCCAGTACTTC. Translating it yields CARSLTSGRETQYF.

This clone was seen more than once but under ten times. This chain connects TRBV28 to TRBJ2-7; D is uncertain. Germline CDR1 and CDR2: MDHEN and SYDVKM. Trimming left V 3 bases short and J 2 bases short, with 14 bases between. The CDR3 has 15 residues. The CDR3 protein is CASSFPIGSTYEQYF. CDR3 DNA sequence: TGTGCCAGCAGTTTCCCCATAGGCAGTACCTACGAGCAGTACTTC.

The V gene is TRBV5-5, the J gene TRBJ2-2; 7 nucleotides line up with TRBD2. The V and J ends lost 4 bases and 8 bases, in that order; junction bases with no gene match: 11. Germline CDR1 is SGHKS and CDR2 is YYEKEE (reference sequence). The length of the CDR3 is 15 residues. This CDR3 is CASSPILGLVGELFF. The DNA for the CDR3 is TGTGCCAGCAGCCCAATACTTGGACTAGTTGGGGAGCTGTTTTTT. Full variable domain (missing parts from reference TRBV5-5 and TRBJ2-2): DAGVTQSPTHLIKTRGQQVTLRCSPISGHKSVSWYQQVLGQGPQFIFQYYEKEERGRGNFPDRFSARQFPNYSSELNVNALLLGDSALYLCASSPILGLVGELFFGEGSRLTVL.

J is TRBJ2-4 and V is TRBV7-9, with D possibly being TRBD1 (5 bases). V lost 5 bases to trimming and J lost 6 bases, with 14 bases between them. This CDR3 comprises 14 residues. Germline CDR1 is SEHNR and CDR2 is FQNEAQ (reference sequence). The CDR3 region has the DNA TGTGCCAGCAGCATAAAGGGGCGGACAAACATTCAGTACTTC. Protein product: CASSIKGRTNIQYF.

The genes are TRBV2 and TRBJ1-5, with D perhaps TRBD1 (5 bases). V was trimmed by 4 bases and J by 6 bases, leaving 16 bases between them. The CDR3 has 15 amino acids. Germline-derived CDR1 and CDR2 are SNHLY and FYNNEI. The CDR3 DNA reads TGTGCCAGCAGTGGCGGGGCCAACCCAAGTCAGCCCCAGCATTTT. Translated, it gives CASSGGANPSQPQHF.

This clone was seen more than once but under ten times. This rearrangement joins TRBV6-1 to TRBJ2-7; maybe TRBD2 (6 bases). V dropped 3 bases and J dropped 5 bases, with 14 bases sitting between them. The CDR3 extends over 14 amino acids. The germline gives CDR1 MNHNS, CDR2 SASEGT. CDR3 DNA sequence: TGTGCCAGCAGTGACGTCGGGGGTTTAAACGAGCAGTACTTC. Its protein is CASSDVGGLNEQYF.

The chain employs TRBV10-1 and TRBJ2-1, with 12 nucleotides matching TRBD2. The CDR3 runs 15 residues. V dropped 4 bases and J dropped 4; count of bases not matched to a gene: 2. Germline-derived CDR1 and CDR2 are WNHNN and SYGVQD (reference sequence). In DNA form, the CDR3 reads TGCGCCAGCAGTGTGGGGACTAGCGGGTACAATGAGCAGTTCTTC. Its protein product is CASSVGTSGYNEQFF.

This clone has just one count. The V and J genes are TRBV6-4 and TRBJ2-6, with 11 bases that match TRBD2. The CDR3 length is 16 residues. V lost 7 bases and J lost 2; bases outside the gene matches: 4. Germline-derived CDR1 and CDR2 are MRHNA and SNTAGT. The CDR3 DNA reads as TGTGCCAGCACCCCGACTAGCGGGACTGGGGCCAACGTCCTGACTTTC. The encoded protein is CASTPTSGTGANVLTF.

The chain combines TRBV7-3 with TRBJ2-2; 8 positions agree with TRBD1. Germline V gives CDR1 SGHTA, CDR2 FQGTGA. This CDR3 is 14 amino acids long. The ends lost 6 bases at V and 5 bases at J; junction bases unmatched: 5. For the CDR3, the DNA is TGTGCCAGCAGTCAGGGGGCGTCAACCGGGGAGCTGTTTTTT. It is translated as CASSQGASTGELFF.

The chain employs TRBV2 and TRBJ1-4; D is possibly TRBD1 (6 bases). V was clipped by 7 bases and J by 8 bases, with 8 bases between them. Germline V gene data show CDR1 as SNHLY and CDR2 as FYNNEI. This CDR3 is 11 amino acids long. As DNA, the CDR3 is TGTGCCAGCAACAGGGAGGAAAAACTGTTTTTT. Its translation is CASNREEKLFF.

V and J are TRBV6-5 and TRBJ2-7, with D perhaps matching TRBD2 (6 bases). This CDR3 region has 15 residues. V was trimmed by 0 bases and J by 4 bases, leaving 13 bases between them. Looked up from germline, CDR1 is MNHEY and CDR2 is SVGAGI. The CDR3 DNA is TGTGCCAGCAGTTACTCGCCCGGGACTTTATACGAGCAGTACTTC. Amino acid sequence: CASSYSPGTLYEQYF.

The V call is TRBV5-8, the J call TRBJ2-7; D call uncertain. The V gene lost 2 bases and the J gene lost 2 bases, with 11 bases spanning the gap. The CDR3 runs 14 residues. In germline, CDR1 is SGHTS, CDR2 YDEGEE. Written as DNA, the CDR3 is TGTGCCAGCAGCTTTGGGAACAAACCCTACGAGCAGTACTTC. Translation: CASSFGNKPYEQYF.

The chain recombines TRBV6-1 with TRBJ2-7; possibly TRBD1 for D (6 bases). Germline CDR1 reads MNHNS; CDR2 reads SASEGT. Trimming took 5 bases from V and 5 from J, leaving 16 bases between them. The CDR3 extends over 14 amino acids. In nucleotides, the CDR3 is TGTGCCAGCAGTCTGACAGGTTTCAGCCACGAGCAGTACTTC. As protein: CASSLTGFSHEQYF.

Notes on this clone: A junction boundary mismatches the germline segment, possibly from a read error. In nucleotides, the CDR3 is TGTGCTAGCAGCTTAGAGCCAGGTACCGAAGAGACCCAGTACTTC. It specifies CASSLEPGTEETQYF. The gene calls are TRBV7-7 and TRBJ2-5; no clear D. This CDR3 spans 15 amino acids. Germline CDR1 and CDR2: SSHAT and FNYEAQ (reference sequence).

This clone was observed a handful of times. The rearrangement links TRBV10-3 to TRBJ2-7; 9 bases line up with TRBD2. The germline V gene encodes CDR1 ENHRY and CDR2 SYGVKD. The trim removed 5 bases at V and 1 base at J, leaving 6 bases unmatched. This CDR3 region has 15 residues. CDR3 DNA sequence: TGTGCCATCAGTTATCTAGCGGGAATTTCCTACGAGCAGTACTTC. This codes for CAISYLAGISYEQYF.

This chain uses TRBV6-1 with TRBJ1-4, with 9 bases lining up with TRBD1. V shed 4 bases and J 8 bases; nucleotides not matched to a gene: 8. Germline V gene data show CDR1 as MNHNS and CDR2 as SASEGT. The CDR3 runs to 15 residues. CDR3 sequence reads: CASSVYRGQGEKLFF. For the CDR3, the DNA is TGTGCCAGCAGTGTCTACAGGGGGCAGGGAGAAAAACTGTTTTTT.

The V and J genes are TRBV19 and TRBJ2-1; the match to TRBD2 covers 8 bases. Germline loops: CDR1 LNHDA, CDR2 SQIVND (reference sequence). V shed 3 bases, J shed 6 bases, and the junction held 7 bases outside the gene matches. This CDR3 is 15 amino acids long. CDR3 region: CASSILAGKSNEQFF. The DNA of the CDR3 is TGTGCCAGTAGTATTTTAGCGGGAAAGAGCAATGAGCAGTTCTTC.

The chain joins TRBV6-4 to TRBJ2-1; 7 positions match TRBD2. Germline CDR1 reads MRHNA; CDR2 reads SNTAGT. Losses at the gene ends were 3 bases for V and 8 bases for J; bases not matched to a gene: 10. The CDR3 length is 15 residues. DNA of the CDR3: TGTGCCAGCAGTGAGGTAGCGGGCGGCTCCGATGAGCAGTTCTTC. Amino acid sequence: CASSEVAGGSDEQFF.

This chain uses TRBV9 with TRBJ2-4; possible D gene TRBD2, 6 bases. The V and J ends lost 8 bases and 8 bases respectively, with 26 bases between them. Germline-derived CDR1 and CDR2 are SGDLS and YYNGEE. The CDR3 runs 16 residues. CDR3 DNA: TGTGCCAGTGGGATGGAGGGATCTTCTTCCCCAGACATTCAGTACTTC. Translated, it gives CASGMEGSSSPDIQYF.

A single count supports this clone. The chain's CDR3 is CASGGTQYF. CDR3 nucleotide sequence: TGTGCCAGCGGTGGGACCCAGTACTTC. J is TRBJ2-5 and V is TRBV28; D call uncertain. The CDR3 is 9 residues long. In germline, CDR1 is MDHEN, CDR2 SYDVKM. V lost 8 bases and J 7 bases, leaving 5 bases between the germline ends.

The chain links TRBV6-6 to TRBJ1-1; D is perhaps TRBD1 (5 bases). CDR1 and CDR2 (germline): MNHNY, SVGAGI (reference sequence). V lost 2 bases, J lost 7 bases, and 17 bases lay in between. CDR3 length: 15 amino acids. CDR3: CASSYTSKGRLEAFF. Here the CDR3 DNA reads TGTGCCAGCAGTTACACCTCCAAGGGACGGCTTGAAGCTTTCTTT.

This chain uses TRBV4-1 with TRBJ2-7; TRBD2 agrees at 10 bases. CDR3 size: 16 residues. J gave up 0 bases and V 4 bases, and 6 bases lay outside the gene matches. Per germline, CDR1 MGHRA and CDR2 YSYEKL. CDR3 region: CASSPLRTSGSYEQYF. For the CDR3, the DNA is TGCGCCAGCAGCCCGTTACGGACTAGCGGCTCCTACGAGCAGTACTTC.

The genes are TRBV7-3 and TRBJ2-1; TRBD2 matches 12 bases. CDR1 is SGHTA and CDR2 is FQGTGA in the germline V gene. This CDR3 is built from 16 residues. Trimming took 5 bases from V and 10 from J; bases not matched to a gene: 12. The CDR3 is CASSGQTSGSFGEQFF. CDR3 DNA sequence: TGTGCCAGCAGCGGGCAGACTAGCGGGAGCTTCGGCGAGCAGTTCTTC.

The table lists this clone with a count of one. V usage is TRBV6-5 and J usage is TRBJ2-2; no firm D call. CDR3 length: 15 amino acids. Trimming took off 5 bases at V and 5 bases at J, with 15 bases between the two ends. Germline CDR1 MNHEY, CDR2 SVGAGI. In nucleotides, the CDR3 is TGTGCCAGCAGTACGAAGTCCGGTCCTACCGGGGAGCTGTTTTTT. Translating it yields CASSTKSGPTGELFF.

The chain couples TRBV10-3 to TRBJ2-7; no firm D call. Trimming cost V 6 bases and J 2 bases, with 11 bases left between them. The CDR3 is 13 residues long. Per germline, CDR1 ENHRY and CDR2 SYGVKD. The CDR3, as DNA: TGTGCCATCAGAGAATCCGCTCCCTACGAGCAGTACTTC. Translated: CAIRESAPYEQYF.